The TCR beta chain under discussion was sequenced for a study of OX40 agonist ivuxolimab in advanced cancers. Regarding the complete study: Ivuxolimab was a fully human IgG2 agonistic monoclonal antibody targeting the costimulatory receptor OX40 (CD134). The point of sequencing TCRbeta in the periphery was to test whether ivuxolimab changed TCR sequence diversity and drove clonal T-cell expansion. Intravenous ivuxolimab was administered to patients every 2 weeks at six dose levels: 0.01, 0.1, 0.3, 1.5, 3 and 10 mg/kg. The paper covers the monotherapy dose-escalation part of the phase I ivuxolimab trial, which included N ≈ 50 patients. A male proportion of roughly 80% and a mean age of approximately 58 years, ranging from roughly 23 to 85, were recorded for the dose-escalation cohort. Prior anti-PD-1, anti-PD-L1 or anti-CTLA-4 therapy was permitted, and checkpoint inhibitors had been received by 40% to 50% of dose-escalation patients. Partial responses occurred in three dose-escalation patients, of whom one had hepatocellular carcinoma and two had cutaneous melanoma. Among the roughly 52 dose-escalation patients, some 20 had hepatocellular carcinoma, approximately 15 melanoma, 9 renal cell carcinoma and 9 head and neck cancer.

On this clone itself: It lacks a known antigen. No qualities accompany the bases; no much larger clone lies one base away.

Sequences SEHNR (CDR1) and FQNEAQ (CDR2) are obtained from the germline V gene (reference sequence). From the cysteine up to the phenylalanine, the CDR3 has a length of 14 residues. The DNA shown is the 42-base CDR3, in frame from base 1. The V end loses 8 bases and the J end loses 2 bases, and a stretch of 16 bases separates them. Overall study results and their limits: Antigen specificity was not determined for the clonally expanded peripheral T cells. At doses of 0.1 to 3.0 mg/kg, clonal expansion of both CD4+ and CD8+ T cells in blood was seen between baseline and week 6. On average, CD8+ T cells showed more expanded clones than CD4+ T cells after ivuxolimab. Partial responders in the 0.1-3.0 mg/kg groups had among the lowest normalized peripheral clonal expansion, especially among CD8+ T cells. Low levels of normalized T-cell clonal expansion were also shown by some nonresponding patients.

For sequencing of the TCRbeta CDR3 region, genomic DNA was extracted from the sorted cells. The immunoSEQ Assay was used to sequence the TCRbeta CDR3 regions. TCRdb re-hosts the immuneACCESS table, in-frame sequences only. Its copies lack some clones; in the studies checked, an unresolved V gene accounts for under half of them, and the cause for the rest is not known. This sample comprises 60,000 or so clones, 70% to 90% of them detected only once. The top ten hold 3% to 4% of the sample. Patients with autoimmune disease history or receiving systemic immunosuppression were excluded from the trial. Peripheral blood for TCR sequencing was drawn from every dose cohort at baseline, at cycle 4 day 1 and at cycle 7 day 1. Samples came from an open-label, multicenter, first-in-human phase I dose-escalation trial of ivuxolimab. Adults with locally advanced or metastatic melanoma, renal cell, hepatocellular, or head and neck squamous cell carcinoma were enrolled in the trial. Before TCR sequencing, CD4+ T cells and CD8+ T cells were sorted from peripheral blood as separate populations.

The source material was CD4+ or CD8+ T cells sorted from blood, sampled in a trial of the OX40 agonist ivuxolimab. This sequence was found in an adult with an advanced solid tumor such as melanoma, head and neck, liver or kidney cancer. This chain is built from TRBV7-9 and TRBJ2-7; the D gene is possibly TRBD2, with 6 bases matching. The DNA sequence follows: TGTGCCAGCGGAGACCGGCGGGGTCCCTACGAGCAGTACTTC. Its translation is CASGDRRGPYEQYF.